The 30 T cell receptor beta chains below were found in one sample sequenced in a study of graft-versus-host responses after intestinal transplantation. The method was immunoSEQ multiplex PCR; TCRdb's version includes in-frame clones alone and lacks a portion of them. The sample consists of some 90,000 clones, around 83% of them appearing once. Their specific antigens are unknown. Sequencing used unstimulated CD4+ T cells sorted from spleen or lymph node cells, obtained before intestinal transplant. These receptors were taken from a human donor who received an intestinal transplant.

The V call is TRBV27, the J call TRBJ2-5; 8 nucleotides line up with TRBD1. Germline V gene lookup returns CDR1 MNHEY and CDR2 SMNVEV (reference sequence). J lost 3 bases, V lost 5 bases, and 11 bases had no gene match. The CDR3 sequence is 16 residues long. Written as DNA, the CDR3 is TGTGCCAGCAGTCCCGGGACAGGACTTGGGGAAGAGACCCAGTACTTC. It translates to CASSPGTGLGEETQYF.

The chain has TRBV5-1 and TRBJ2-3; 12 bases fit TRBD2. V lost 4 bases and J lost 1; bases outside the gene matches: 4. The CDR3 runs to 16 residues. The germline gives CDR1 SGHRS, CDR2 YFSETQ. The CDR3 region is CASSTGTSGRTDTQYF. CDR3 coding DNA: TGCGCCAGCAGCACAGGGACTAGCGGGCGCACAGATACGCAGTATTTT.

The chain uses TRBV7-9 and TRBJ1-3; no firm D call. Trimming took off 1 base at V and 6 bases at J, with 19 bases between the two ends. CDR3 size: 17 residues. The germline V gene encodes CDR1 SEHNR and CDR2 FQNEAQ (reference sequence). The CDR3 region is CASSLDKSLSLVNTIYF. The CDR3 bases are TGTGCCAGCAGCTTAGACAAGTCTCTCTCCCTCGTAAACACCATATATTTT.

CDR3 sequence: CASSFSGIYEQYF. CDR3 coding DNA: TGTGCCAGCAGCTTCAGCGGGATCTACGAGCAGTACTTC. The chain employs TRBV11-2 and TRBJ2-7, with 7 nucleotides matching TRBD2. This CDR3 region has 13 residues. Trimming cost V 3 bases and J 3 bases; bases outside gene matches: 2. Germline V gene lookup returns CDR1 SGHAT and CDR2 FQNNGV. Supplemented by reference TRBV11-2 and TRBJ2-7, the full variable domain reads EAGVAQSPRYKIIEKRQSVAFWCNPISGHATLYWYQQILGQGPKLLIQFQNNGVVDDSQLPKDRFSAERLKGVDSTLKIQPAKLEDSAVYLCASSFSGIYEQYFGPGTRLTVT.

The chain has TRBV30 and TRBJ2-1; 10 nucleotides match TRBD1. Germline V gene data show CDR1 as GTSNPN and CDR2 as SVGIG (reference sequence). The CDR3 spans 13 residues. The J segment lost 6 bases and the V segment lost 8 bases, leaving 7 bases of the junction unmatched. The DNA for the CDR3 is TGTGCCCAGGACAGGGGGTATGGCAATGAGCAGTTCTTC. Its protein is CAQDRGYGNEQFF.

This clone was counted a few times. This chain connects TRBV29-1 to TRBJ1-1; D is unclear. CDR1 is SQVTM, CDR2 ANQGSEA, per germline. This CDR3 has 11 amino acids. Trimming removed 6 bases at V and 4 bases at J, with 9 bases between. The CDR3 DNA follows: TGCAGCGTGGCGGAAGCCACTGAAGCTTTCTTT. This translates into CSVAEATEAFF.

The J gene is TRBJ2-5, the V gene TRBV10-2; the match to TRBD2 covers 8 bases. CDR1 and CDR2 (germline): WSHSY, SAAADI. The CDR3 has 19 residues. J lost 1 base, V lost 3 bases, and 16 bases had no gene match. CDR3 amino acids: CASSDRSGGLLPSQETQYF. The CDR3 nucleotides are TGCGCCAGCAGTGACAGAAGCGGGGGCTTACTCCCCTCCCAAGAGACCCAGTACTTC.

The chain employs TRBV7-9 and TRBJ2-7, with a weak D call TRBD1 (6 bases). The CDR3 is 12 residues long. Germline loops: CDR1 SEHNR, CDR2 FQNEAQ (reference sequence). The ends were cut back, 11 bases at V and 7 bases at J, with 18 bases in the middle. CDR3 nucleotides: TGTGCCGGCGCAGGGCCAGGACAGGAGCAGTACTTC. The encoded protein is CAGAGPGQEQYF.

Here the CDR3 DNA reads TGCAGTGCGGACAGAAATGAGCAGTTCTTC. This translates into CSADRNEQFF. The chain couples TRBV20-1 to TRBJ2-1; D perhaps matches TRBD1 (6 bases). CDR3 length equals 10 residues. Germline CDR1 and CDR2: DFQATT and SNEGSKA (reference sequence). Trimming left V 6 bases short and J 7 bases short, with 7 bases between.

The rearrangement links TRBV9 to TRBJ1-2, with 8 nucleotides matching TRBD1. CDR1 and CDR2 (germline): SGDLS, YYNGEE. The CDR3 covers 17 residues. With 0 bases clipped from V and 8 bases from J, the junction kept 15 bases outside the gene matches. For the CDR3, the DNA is TGTGCCAGCAGCGTAGTGGAGTCCCAGGGGGCGTCTTGGGGCTACACCTTC. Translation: CASSVVESQGASWGYTF.

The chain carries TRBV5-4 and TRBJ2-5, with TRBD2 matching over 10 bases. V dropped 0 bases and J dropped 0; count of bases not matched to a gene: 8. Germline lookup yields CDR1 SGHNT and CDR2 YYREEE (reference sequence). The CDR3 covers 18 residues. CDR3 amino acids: CASSLESVLAGYQETQYF. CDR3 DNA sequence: TGTGCCAGCAGCTTGGAATCGGTACTAGCGGGGTACCAAGAGACCCAGTACTTC.

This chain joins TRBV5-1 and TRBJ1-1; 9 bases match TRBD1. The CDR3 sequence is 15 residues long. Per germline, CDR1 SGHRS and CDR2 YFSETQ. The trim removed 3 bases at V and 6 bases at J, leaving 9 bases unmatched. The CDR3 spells CASSSTGTGLSEAFF. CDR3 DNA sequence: TGCGCCAGCAGCTCAACCGGGACAGGGTTGTCTGAAGCTTTCTTT.

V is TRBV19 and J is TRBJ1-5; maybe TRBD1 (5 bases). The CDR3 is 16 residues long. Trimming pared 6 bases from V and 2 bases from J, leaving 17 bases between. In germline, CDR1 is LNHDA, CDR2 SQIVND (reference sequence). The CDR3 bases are TGTGCCAGTAGGCGGGAGGGGACCCGGGGCAATCAGCCCCAGCATTTT. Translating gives CASRREGTRGNQPQHF.

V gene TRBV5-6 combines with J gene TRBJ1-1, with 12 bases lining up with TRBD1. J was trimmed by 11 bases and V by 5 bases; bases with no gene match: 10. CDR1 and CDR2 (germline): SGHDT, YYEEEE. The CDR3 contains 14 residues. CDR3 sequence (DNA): TGTGCCAGCAGGGGGACCGGGACAGGGGGCTTGGCTTTCTTT. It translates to CASRGTGTGGLAFF. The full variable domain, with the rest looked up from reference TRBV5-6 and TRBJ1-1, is DAGVTQSPTHLIKTRGQQVTLRCSPKSGHDTVSWYQQALGQGPQFIFQYYEEEERQRGNFPDRFSGHQFPNYSSELNVNALLLGDSALYLCASRGTGTGGLAFFGQGTRLTVV.

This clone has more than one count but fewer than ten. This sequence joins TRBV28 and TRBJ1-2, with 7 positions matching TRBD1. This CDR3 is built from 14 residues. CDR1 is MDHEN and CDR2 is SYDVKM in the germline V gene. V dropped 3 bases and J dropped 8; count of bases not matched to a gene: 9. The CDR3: CASSFGDRARGYTF. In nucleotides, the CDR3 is TGTGCCAGCAGTTTCGGAGACAGGGCGAGGGGCTACACCTTC.

The CDR3 sequence is CASSPADIYEQYF. CDR3 DNA: TGTGCCAGCTCACCTGCGGACATCTACGAGCAGTACTTC. The J gene is TRBJ2-7, the V gene TRBV18, with D tentatively TRBD1 (5 bases). Germline lookup yields CDR1 KGHSH and CDR2 LQKENI. The germline V and J ends were trimmed by 3 bases and 3 bases, with 9 bases remaining between them. This CDR3 region has 13 residues.

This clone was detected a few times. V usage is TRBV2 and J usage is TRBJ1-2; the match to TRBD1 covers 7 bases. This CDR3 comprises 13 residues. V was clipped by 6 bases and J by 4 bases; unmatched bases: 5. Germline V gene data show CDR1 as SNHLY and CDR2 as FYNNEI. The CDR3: CASRTGLIYGYTF. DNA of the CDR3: TGTGCCAGCAGGACAGGGTTGATCTATGGCTACACCTTC.

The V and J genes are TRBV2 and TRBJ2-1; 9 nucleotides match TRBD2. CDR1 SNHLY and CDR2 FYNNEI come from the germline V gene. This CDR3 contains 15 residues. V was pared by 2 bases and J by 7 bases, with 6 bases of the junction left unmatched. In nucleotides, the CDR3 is TGTGCCAGCAGTGAATTCCCTAGCGGGGTAAATGAGCAGTTCTTC. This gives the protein CASSEFPSGVNEQFF.

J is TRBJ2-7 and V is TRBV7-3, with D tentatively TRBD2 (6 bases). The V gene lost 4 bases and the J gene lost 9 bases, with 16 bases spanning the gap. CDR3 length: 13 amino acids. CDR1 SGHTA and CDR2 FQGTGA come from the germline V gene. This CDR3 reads CASSSSGSLGQYF. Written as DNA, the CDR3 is TGTGCCAGCAGCTCAAGCGGGTCCCTTGGGCAGTACTTC.

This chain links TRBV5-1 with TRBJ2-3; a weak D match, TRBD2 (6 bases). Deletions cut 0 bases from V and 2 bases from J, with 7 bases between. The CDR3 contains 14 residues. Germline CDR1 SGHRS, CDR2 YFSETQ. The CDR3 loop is CASSLGDFTDTQYF. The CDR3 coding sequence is TGCGCCAGCAGCTTGGGGGACTTCACAGATACGCAGTATTTT.

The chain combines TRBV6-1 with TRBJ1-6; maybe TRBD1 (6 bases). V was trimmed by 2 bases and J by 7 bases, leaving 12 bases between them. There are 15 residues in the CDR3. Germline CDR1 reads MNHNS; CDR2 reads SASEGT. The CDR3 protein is CASSESGQTNSPLHF. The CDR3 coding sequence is TGTGCCAGCAGTGAAAGTGGACAGACGAATTCACCCCTCCACTTT.

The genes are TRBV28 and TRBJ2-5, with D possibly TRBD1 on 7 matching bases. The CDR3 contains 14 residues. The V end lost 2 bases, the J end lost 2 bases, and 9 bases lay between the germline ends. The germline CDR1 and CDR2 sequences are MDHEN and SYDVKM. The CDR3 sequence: CASSLAGQQETQYF. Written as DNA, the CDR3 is TGTGCCAGCAGTTTAGCGGGACAGCAAGAGACCCAGTACTTC.

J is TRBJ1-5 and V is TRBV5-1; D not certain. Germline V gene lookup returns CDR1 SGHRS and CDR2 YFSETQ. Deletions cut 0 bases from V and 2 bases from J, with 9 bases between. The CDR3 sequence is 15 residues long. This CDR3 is CASSLASGGNQPQHF. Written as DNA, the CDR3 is TGCGCCAGCAGCTTGGCTAGCGGCGGCAATCAGCCCCAGCATTTT.

CDR3 sequence: CASSGQGQFYEQYF. The CDR3 bases are TGTGCCAGCAGCGGACAGGGTCAGTTCTACGAGCAGTACTTC. V gene TRBV4-2 combines with J gene TRBJ2-7; 8 bases are a match to TRBD1. Germline lookup yields CDR1 LGHNA and CDR2 YNFKEQ. The CDR3 runs to 14 residues. J was trimmed by 3 bases and V by 5 bases; bases with no gene match: 6.

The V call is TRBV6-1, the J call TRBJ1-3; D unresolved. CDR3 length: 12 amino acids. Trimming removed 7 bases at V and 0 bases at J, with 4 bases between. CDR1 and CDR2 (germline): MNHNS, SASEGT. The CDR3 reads CASTISGNTIYF. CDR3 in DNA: TGTGCCAGCACCATCTCTGGAAACACCATATATTTT.

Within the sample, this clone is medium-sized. The CDR3 reads CASSTGVSPLHF. In DNA, the CDR3 is TGTGCCAGCAGCACAGGGGTGTCACCCCTCCACTTT. The V gene is TRBV6-5, the J gene TRBJ1-6; 7 bases map to TRBD1. The V gene end was trimmed by 6 bases and the J gene end by 10 bases; junction bases not matched to a gene: 3. CDR1 is MNHEY, CDR2 SVGAGI, per germline. This CDR3 comprises 12 residues.

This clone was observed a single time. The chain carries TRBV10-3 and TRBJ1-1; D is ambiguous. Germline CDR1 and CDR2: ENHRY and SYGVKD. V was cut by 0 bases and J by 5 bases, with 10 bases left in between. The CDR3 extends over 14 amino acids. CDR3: CAISESGAVTEAFF. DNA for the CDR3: TGTGCCATCAGTGAGTCGGGCGCAGTGACTGAAGCTTTCTTT.

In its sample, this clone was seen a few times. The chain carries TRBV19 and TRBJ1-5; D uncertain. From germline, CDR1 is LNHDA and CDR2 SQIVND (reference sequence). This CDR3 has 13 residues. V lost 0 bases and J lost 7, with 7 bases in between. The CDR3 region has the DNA TGTGCCAGTAGTATAGATGCGTCGCAGCCCCAGCATTTT. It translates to CASSIDASQPQHF.

CDR3 sequence: CAISEGGAGANVLTF. The CDR3 nucleotides read TGTGCCATCAGTGAGGGAGGGGCTGGGGCCAACGTCCTGACTTTC. This sequence joins TRBV10-3 and TRBJ2-6, with D perhaps matching TRBD2 (6 bases). Trimming removed 2 bases at V and 2 bases at J, with 7 bases between. CDR1 and CDR2 (germline): ENHRY, SYGVKD. This CDR3 has 15 residues.

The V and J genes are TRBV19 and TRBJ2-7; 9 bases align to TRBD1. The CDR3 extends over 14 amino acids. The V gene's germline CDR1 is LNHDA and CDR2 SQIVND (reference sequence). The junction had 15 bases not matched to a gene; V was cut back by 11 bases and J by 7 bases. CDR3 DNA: TGTGCCGGGTATCCGGGACAGGGAGAGTGTGAGCAGTACTTC. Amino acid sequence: CAGYPGQGECEQYF.